A single sample is the source of the 17 T cell receptor beta chains below, sequenced in a study of shared clonotypes between healthy human individuals. TCRdb's copy holds only in-frame clones and misses some; the assay was immunoSEQ multiplex PCR. The sample yields more than 2,000,000 clones, approximately 94% seen once. Sequencing input: naive CD4+ T cells sorted from blood. Subset: CD45RA+ positively selected. Receptors were obtained from a young man in good health.

The rearrangement uses TRBV27 and TRBJ1-1, with no clear D. In germline, CDR1 is MNHEY, CDR2 SMNVEV (reference sequence). Deletions cut 7 bases from V and 0 bases from J, with 15 bases between. The CDR3 length is 15 residues. This CDR3 reads CASTPRVGLNTEAFF. In nucleotides, the CDR3 is TGTGCCAGCACCCCCCGGGTGGGGTTGAACACTGAAGCTTTCTTT.

V and J are TRBV4-3 and TRBJ2-1; TRBD1 aligns across 9 bases. CDR3 length equals 15 residues. V lost 4 bases and J lost 4; bases outside the gene matches: 5. Germline CDR1 LGHNA, CDR2 YSLEER. The CDR3 spells CASSPGTGSYNEQFF. CDR3 bases: TGCGCCAGCAGCCCCGGGACAGGGAGTTACAATGAGCAGTTCTTC.

V gene TRBV6-5 combines with J gene TRBJ2-5, with D tentatively TRBD2 (5 bases). V was trimmed by 5 bases and J by 2 bases, leaving 9 bases between them. The V gene's germline CDR1 is MNHEY and CDR2 SVGAGI. The CDR3 is 13 amino acids. The CDR3 region is CASSVPGQETQYF. In DNA, the CDR3 is TGTGCCAGCAGTGTCCCGGGACAAGAGACCCAGTACTTC.

The V call is TRBV7-9, the J call TRBJ2-3; possibly TRBD1 or TRBD2 for D (5 bases each). The germline CDR1 and CDR2 sequences are SEHNR and FQNEAQ (reference sequence). This CDR3 comprises 17 residues. V lost 1 base to trimming and J lost 0 bases, with 14 bases between them. The CDR3 sequence: CASSLVWGLSSTDTQYF. CDR3 sequence (DNA): TGTGCCAGCAGCTTAGTGTGGGGGTTGTCTAGCACAGATACGCAGTATTTT.

This chain connects TRBV7-2 to TRBJ1-1, with D possibly TRBD1 on 6 matching bases. Trimming pared 5 bases from V and 0 bases from J, leaving 16 bases between. The CDR3 is made up of 16 amino acids. The germline gives CDR1 SGHTA, CDR2 FQGNSA. The DNA of the CDR3 is TGTGCCAGCAGCCAGCAGGGGAGTACGGTGAACACTGAAGCTTTCTTT. It yields the protein CASSQQGSTVNTEAFF.

V gene TRBV28 combines with J gene TRBJ2-5, with 9 bases identical to TRBD1. Germline assignment: CDR1 MDHEN and CDR2 SYDVKM. Trimming took 6 bases from V and 5 from J; bases not matched to a gene: 10. CDR3 length: 15 amino acids. The CDR3 loop reads CASSTPGQGRETQYF. CDR3 nucleotides: TGTGCCAGCAGCACTCCGGGACAGGGTCGGGAGACCCAGTACTTC. Full variable domain (rest looked up from reference TRBV28 and TRBJ2-5): DVKVTQSSRYLVKRTGEKVFLECVQDMDHENMFWYRQDPGLGLRLIYFSYDVKMKEKGDIPEGYSVSREKKERFSLILESASTNQTSMYLCASSTPGQGRETQYFGPGTRLLVL.

V gene TRBV5-6 combines with J gene TRBJ2-5; D may match TRBD1 or TRBD2 (5 bases each). The CDR3 length is 13 residues. V shed 3 bases and J shed 4 bases, with 10 bases lying between them. CDR1 is SGHDT, CDR2 YYEEEE, per germline. The CDR3 loop is CASSYVGGETQYF. The CDR3, as DNA: TGTGCCAGCAGCTACGTTGGGGGAGAGACCCAGTACTTC.

The J gene is TRBJ1-5, the V gene TRBV5-3, with a weak D call TRBD1 (6 bases). TRBV5-3 qualifies as an ORF whose function is uncertain. Between the trimmed V and J ends, which lost 0 bases and 0 bases, there was a span of 16 bases. This CDR3 region has 18 residues. In DNA form, the CDR3 reads TGTGCCAGAAGCTTGGTGGGGGCCCGGAGGTATAGCAATCAGCCCCAGCATTTT. Translated, it gives CARSLVGARRYSNQPQHF.

This clone was seen more than once but under ten times. The chain carries TRBV19 and TRBJ2-3; possible D gene TRBD1, 5 bases. Deletions cut 5 bases from V and 8 bases from J, with 8 bases between. The CDR3 is 11 amino acids. Looked up from germline, CDR1 is LNHDA and CDR2 is SQIVND (reference sequence). CDR3 DNA sequence: TGTGCCAGTAGTGATAGGGGTACGCAGTATTTT. Its protein product is CASSDRGTQYF. Looking up the rest from reference TRBV19 and TRBJ2-3 gives the full variable domain: DGGITQSPKYLFRKEGQNVTLSCEQNLNHDAMYWYRQDPGQGLRLIYYSQIVNDFQKGDIAEGYSVSREKKESFPLTVTSAQKNPTAFYLCASSDRGTQYFGPGTRLTVL.

The J gene is TRBJ2-3, the V gene TRBV5-1, with D tentatively TRBD2 (6 bases). Trimming pared 4 bases from V and 6 bases from J, leaving 15 bases between. This CDR3 has 14 amino acids. CDR1 is SGHRS and CDR2 is YFSETQ in the germline V gene. This CDR3 is CASSRDSAGDTQYF. As DNA, the CDR3 is TGCGCCAGCAGCCGGGACTCCGCCGGGGATACGCAGTATTTT.

V gene TRBV18 combines with J gene TRBJ2-1; D unresolved. This CDR3 comprises 15 residues. Germline loops: CDR1 KGHSH, CDR2 LQKENI. Trimming shortened V by 2 bases and J by 2 bases, and 10 bases separated the two germline ends. CDR3 nucleotide sequence: TGTGCCAGCTCACCAGGGATAGTCGCCTACAATGAGCAGTTCTTC. It specifies CASSPGIVAYNEQFF. Looking up the rest from reference TRBV18 and TRBJ2-1 gives the full variable domain: NAGVMQNPRHLVRRRGQEARLRCSPMKGHSHVYWYRQLPEEGLKFMVYLQKENIIDESGMPKERFSAEFPKEGPSILRIQQVVRGDSAAYFCASSPGIVAYNEQFFGPGTRLTVL.

This chain uses TRBV10-1 with TRBJ2-7; D call uncertain. V lost 0 bases, J lost 9 bases, and 15 bases lay in between. This CDR3 has 14 amino acids. Germline V CDR1 and CDR2: WNHNN, SYGVQD (reference sequence). CDR3 in DNA: TGCGCCAGCAGTGAGTCGAAAGGTCTACTGGGGCAGTACTTC. It yields the protein CASSESKGLLGQYF.

This chain links TRBV5-4 with TRBJ2-7; TRBD2 matches 14 bases. V shed 4 bases and J 0 bases; nucleotides not matched to a gene: 6. The CDR3 is 17 residues long. The germline V gene has CDR1 SGHNT and CDR2 YYREEE (reference sequence). CDR3 in DNA: TGTGCCAGCAGCCCGAGGACTAGCGGGGGGTTCTCCTACGAGCAGTACTTC. Its translation is CASSPRTSGGFSYEQYF. The variable domain in full, with the rest retrieved from reference TRBV5-4 and TRBJ2-7, is ETGVTQSPTHLIKTRGQQVTLRCSSQSGHNTVSWYQQALGQGPQFIFQYYREEENGRGNFPPRFSGLQFPNYSSELNVNALELDDSALYLCASSPRTSGGFSYEQYFGPGTRLTVT.

This rearrangement joins TRBV5-8 to TRBJ2-5; 9 nucleotides align to TRBD2. The V segment lost 0 bases and the J segment 4 bases; nucleotides outside the gene matches: 4. Germline V gives CDR1 SGHTS, CDR2 YDEGEE. The CDR3 is 15 residues long. The CDR3 here is CASSLELAGGETQYF. CDR3 nucleotide sequence: TGTGCCAGCAGCTTGGAACTAGCGGGCGGAGAGACCCAGTACTTC.

The chain couples TRBV28 to TRBJ1-2; possibly TRBD1 for D (5 bases). V was clipped by 5 bases and J by 1 base, with 17 bases between them. CDR3 length equals 16 residues. Germline assignment: CDR1 MDHEN and CDR2 SYDVKM. DNA for the CDR3: TGTGCCAGCAGTCCCGGGACTACGCGAGGTAACTATGGCTACACCTTC. Translation gives CASSPGTTRGNYGYTF.

The V gene is TRBV9, the J gene TRBJ1-5, with no clear D. V lost 0 bases and J 3 bases, leaving 10 bases between the germline ends. The CDR3 contains 15 residues. Germline V CDR1 and CDR2: SGDLS, YYNGEE. In nucleotides, the CDR3 is TGTGCCAGCAGCGTAGCGGGCGACCCCAATCAGCCCCAGCATTTT. Translation gives CASSVAGDPNQPQHF.

The genes are TRBV6-6 and TRBJ2-3, with unresolved D. V was trimmed by 11 bases and J by 4 bases, leaving 13 bases between them. CDR1 and CDR2 from the germline V gene are MNHNY and SVGAGI (reference sequence). The CDR3 consists of 12 residues. The CDR3 bases are TGTGCCTGCCGTCCAAGGGCAGATACGCAGTATTTT. Translated: CACRPRADTQYF.